A selection of T cell receptor beta chains follows, all from one sample in a study of blood T cell repertoires in COVID-19. Measured with immunoSEQ multiplex PCR; TCRdb has only the in-frame clones, and not every one. The table lists 70,000 to 90,000 clones, less than 90% of them singletons. Sequencing input: peripheral blood. These receptors came from a human donor in a cohort sampled during active COVID-19. Both conserved end residues are part of each CDR3. The D gene is left open where the match is weak. Rows may omit the clone size; those that give it use once, few, many or a size class.

d_gene,v_gene,j_gene,abundance,CDR3aa,CDR3nt
.,TRBV4-3,TRBJ2-3,once,CASSQDGGAIADTQYF,TGCGCCAGCAGCCAAGATGGGGGGGCCATAGCAGATACGCAGTATTTT
TRBD1,TRBV5-1,TRBJ2-7,.,CASSLTPQGASYEQYF,TGCGCCAGCAGCTTGACCCCCCAGGGGGCTTCCTACGAGCAGTACTTC
.,TRBV5-1,TRBJ1-2,.,CASSQDRTNYGYTF,TGCGCCAGCAGTCAAGACAGGACTAACTATGGCTACACCTTC
TRBD2,TRBV15,TRBJ2-7,few,CATSPFTSPGLVSEQYF,TGTGCCACCAGCCCCTTCACAAGCCCGGGACTAGTTAGCGAGCAGTACTTC
TRBD1,TRBV18,TRBJ1-1,.,CASSTGQGPITEAFF,TGTGCCAGCTCAACCGGACAGGGCCCCATCACTGAAGCTTTCTTT
TRBD1,TRBV27,TRBJ1-1,.,CASSLDRFTEAFF,TGTGCCAGCAGTCTGGACAGGTTTACTGAAGCTTTCTTT
.,TRBV14,TRBJ2-7,.,CASSQFNEQYF,TGTGCCAGCAGCCAATTTAACGAGCAGTACTTC
.,TRBV9,TRBJ2-5,.,CASSGVSRETQYF,TGTGCCAGCAGCGGTGTGAGTCGGGAGACCCAGTACTTC
TRBD1,TRBV7-9,TRBJ1-1,.,CASSVDRGEAFF,TGTGCCAGCAGCGTCGACAGGGGTGAAGCTTTCTTT
.,TRBV20-1,TRBJ2-1,once,CSARVAVEQFF,TGCAGTGCTAGGGTCGCAGTTGAGCAGTTCTTC
.,TRBV7-6,TRBJ2-3,.,CASRKGQTDTQYF,TGTGCCAGCAGAAAGGGACAAACAGATACGCAGTATTTT
.,TRBV7-2,TRBJ1-2,.,CASRRGAQSSNYGYTF,TGTGCCAGCAGGCGCGGGGCACAATCTTCTAACTATGGCTACACCTTC
TRBD1,TRBV7-6,TRBJ2-2,.,CASRSTGGPGTGELFF,TGTGCCAGCAGATCTACAGGGGGCCCCGGTACCGGGGAGCTGTTTTTT
.,TRBV7-3,TRBJ1-1,.,CASSEAGSPYGTEAFF,TGTGCCAGCAGTGAAGCCGGGTCTCCTTACGGCACTGAAGCTTTCTTT
.,TRBV2,TRBJ1-1,.,CASSAYKNTEAFF,TGTGCCAGCAGCGCCTATAAGAACACTGAAGCTTTCTTT
TRBD2,TRBV2,TRBJ2-3,.,CASSHPGISGGTSDTQYF,TGTGCCAGCAGTCACCCCGGGATTAGCGGGGGAACTTCAGATACGCAGTATTTT
.,TRBV6-5,TRBJ2-7,.,CASSPTGSSSYEQYF,TGTGCCAGCAGTCCAACAGGGTCTAGCTCCTACGAGCAGTACTTC
.,TRBV3-1/TRBV3-2,TRBJ2-7,few,CASSRRGHTYEQYF,TGTGCCAGCAGCCGGCGGGGCCACACCTACGAGCAGTACTTC
.,TRBV30,TRBJ1-1,.,CAWSKGQLNTEAFF,TGTGCCTGGTCCAAGGGACAACTTAACACTGAAGCTTTCTTT
TRBD2,TRBV4-1,TRBJ2-7,.,CASSQGLAEPYEQYF,TGCGCCAGCAGCCAGGGACTAGCCGAGCCCTACGAGCAGTACTTC
TRBD1,TRBV5-8,TRBJ2-7,.,CASPPWRTGPSYEQYF,TGTGCCAGCCCCCCCTGGAGGACAGGTCCTAGTTACGAGCAGTACTTC
TRBD2,TRBV6-5,TRBJ2-5,.,CASSNGRGRWETQYF,TGTGCCAGCAGTAACGGGAGGGGACGGTGGGAGACCCAGTACTTC
.,TRBV30,TRBJ1-3,once,CAWSVQGLLENTIYF,TGTGCCTGGAGTGTACAGGGCTTACTCGAAAACACCATATATTTT
TRBD2,TRBV5-6,TRBJ2-5,.,CASSLDTTSGRETQYF,TGTGCCAGCAGCTTGGACACGACTAGCGGGAGGGAGACCCAGTACTTC
.,TRBV30,TRBJ1-2,.,CAWREPRFANYGYTF,TGTGCCTGGAGAGAACCCAGGTTCGCTAACTATGGCTACACCTTC
.,TRBV2,TRBJ1-1,.,CASSVPFGGDRSVNTEAFF,TGTGCCAGCAGTGTACCATTTGGGGGGGACCGTTCCGTGAACACTGAAGCTTTCTTT
TRBD1,TRBV28,TRBJ2-7,once,CASSFRDRTYEQYF,TGTGCCAGCAGTTTTAGGGACAGGACCTACGAGCAGTACTTC
TRBD1,TRBV5-4,TRBJ1-2,.,CASSSGQANYGYTF,TGTGCCAGCAGCTCGGGACAGGCCAACTATGGCTACACCTTC
.,TRBV6-6,TRBJ1-5,.,CASSYRTVGQPQHF,TGTGCCAGCAGTTACAGGACAGTTGGTCAGCCCCAGCATTTT
.,TRBV10-1,TRBJ1-2,.,CASSESLGGGRGEYGYTF,TGCGCCAGCAGTGAGTCATTAGGGGGGGGCAGGGGAGAATATGGCTACACCTTC
.,TRBV4-3,TRBJ1-2,.,CASSRTQGSPSVYGYTF,TGCGCCAGCAGCCGGACCCAGGGTTCCCCGTCGGTCTATGGCTACACCTTC
TRBD1,TRBV28,TRBJ1-2,.,CASREPGQNYGYTF,TGTGCCAGCAGGGAACCGGGACAGAACTATGGCTACACCTTC
TRBD1,TRBV6-2/TRBV6-3,TRBJ1-1,.,CASSPRGTGHMNTEAFF,TGTGCCAGCAGTCCCCGTGGGACAGGACATATGAACACTGAAGCTTTCTTT
.,TRBV19,TRBJ1-1,few,CASIRDTGTEAFF,TGTGCCAGTATACGGGACACGGGCACTGAAGCTTTCTTT
TRBD1,TRBV2,TRBJ2-7,.,CASSERGPGQGHF,TGTGCCAGCAGTGAAAGGGGGCCGGGACAGGGTCACTTC
.,TRBV5-1,TRBJ1-3,.,CASSLTQGSGNTIYF,TGCGCCAGCAGCTTGACCCAGGGATCTGGAAACACCATATATTTT
.,TRBV6-1,TRBJ2-7,.,CASSENLRNYEQYF,TGTGCCAGCAGTGAAAATCTCAGGAACTACGAGCAGTACTTC
.,TRBV5-1,TRBJ1-4,.,CASSLEGSNNEKLFF,TGCGCCAGCAGCTTGGAAGGGAGCAATAATGAAAAACTGTTTTTT
.,TRBV19,TRBJ1-5,.,CASSPQGPRNQPQHF,TGTGCCAGTAGCCCCCAGGGGCCGCGCAATCAGCCCCAGCATTTT
TRBD1,TRBV5-1,TRBJ2-2,.,CASRSDRDGGSGELFF,TGCGCCAGCAGAAGTGACAGGGACGGAGGATCCGGGGAGCTGTTTTTT